This T cell receptor beta chain was observed in a study of human T cells and chemical hapten exposure. The study, taken as a whole, reports: DPC sensitization left the count of TCRs above 1 in 1000 unchanged.

Time point here: patch test 3, about 24 weeks after DPC sensitization. Treatment in this sample: therapeutic diphenylcyclopropenone sensitization with weekly scalp DPC. Researchers extracted total RNA from unfractionated whole blood. This clonotype was detected only a few times. Antigen: not known. Germline CDR1 is MNHEY and CDR2 is SMNVEV (reference sequence). Trimming stripped 4 bases from V and 3 bases from J, with 6 bases between. The CDR3 is made up of 13 amino acids. Each CDR3 protein gets one entry after TCRdb re-called the RACE reads with MiXCR. The sample holds 95,000 to 150,000 distinct CDR3 sequences, about 11% seen once.

The sequencing here drew on whole blood, taken in connection with sensitization to the hapten diphenylcyclopropenone (DPC). The V and J genes are TRBV27 and TRBJ2-2; D not resolved. This clonotype was sampled from a woman between 45 and 60 years old with alopecia areata. Some clones in this sample may be carry-over from other donors' samples. The DNA of the CDR3 is TGTGCCAGCAGTTCCGCCTACACCGGGGAGCTGTTTTTT. Translating it yields CASSSAYTGELFF.